This T cell receptor (beta chain) comes out of a study of cytomegalovirus exposure and HLA in healthy donors. Turning to the study itself: An analysis done earlier identified 100 million to 140 million unique TCR beta sequences from approximately 180 million T cells.

The PCR was carried out with 60 Vbeta primers and 13 Jbeta primers. Method: immunoSEQ multiplex PCR; TCRdb's copy keeps in-frame clones and lacks some. The sample records around 190,000 clones, 81% being singletons. About this clone: Its matching antigen is unknown.

Germline loops: CDR1 SGHTA, CDR2 FQGNSA. The CDR3 has 14 residues. V was pared by 1 base and J by 7 bases, with 7 bases of the junction left unmatched. Study-wide results and limits: TCR beta sequences reportedly predicted most subjects' HLA-A and HLA-B alleles accurately.

Healthy bone marrow donors made up the donor group. The source of this sequence is a man aged 35 to 55 in good health and CMV-seropositive. The sequenced sample was PBMCs. The J gene is TRBJ2-7, the V gene TRBV7-2; TRBD2 agrees at 7 bases. The CDR3: CASSLGGPAGEQYF. The CDR3 coding sequence is TGTGCCAGCAGCTTAGGCGGCCCAGCGGGGGAGCAGTACTTC. The full variable domain, its missing parts supplied by reference TRBV7-2 and TRBJ2-7, is GAGVSQSPSNKVTEKGKDVELRCDPISGHTALYWYRQSLGQGLEFLIYFQGNSAPDKSGLPSDRFSAERTGGSVSTLTIQRTQQEDSAVYLCASSLGGPAGEQYFGPGTRLTVT.